The rows below give T cell receptor beta chains drawn from one sample of a study of blood T cell repertoires in COVID-19. The protocol was immunoSEQ multiplex PCR, while the TCRdb copy is restricted to in-frame clones and leaves out a portion. The sample lists approximately 170,000 clones; 70% to 90% were seen once. Material for sequencing was peripheral blood. The receptors come from a man aged 18 to 29 who had recovered from COVID-19. The conserved cysteine and the conserved F or W are not part of the CDR3 here. Fields, in order: J gene, V gene, CDR3 protein.

J: TRBJ2-3
V: TRBV7-9
CDR3: ASSLGLAELSTDTQY

J: TRBJ1-1
V: TRBV30
CDR3: AWSVGGAPANTEAF

J: TRBJ2-5
V: TRBV4-2
CDR3: ASSQDRGLETQY

J: TRBJ2-5
V: TRBV4-1
CDR3: ASSQGTSGSGMYQETQY

J: TRBJ1-5
V: TRBV28
CDR3: ASSFRGQGLNQPQH

J: TRBJ2-5
V: TRBV25-1
CDR3: ASSEGSGRAAETQY

J: TRBJ1-5
V: TRBV28
CDR3: ATYSSGRANQPQH

J: TRBJ2-7
V: TRBV9
CDR3: ASSVGLGGYEQY

J: TRBJ2-2
V: TRBV11-2
CDR3: ASSLAQAGAAGELF

J: TRBJ2-5
V: TRBV5-1
CDR3: ASSLVGSGETQY

J: TRBJ1-3
V: TRBV24-1
CDR3: ATSDLNRGHSGNTIY

J: TRBJ1-5
V: TRBV7-9
CDR3: ASSPDTGGQH

J: TRBJ1-3
V: TRBV7-8
CDR3: ASSYLAGVGNTIY

J: TRBJ2-7
V: TRBV7-9
CDR3: ASSLGGREQY

J: TRBJ2-5
V: TRBV6-6
CDR3: ASSFVRDQLGGTQY

J: TRBJ2-7
V: TRBV6-2/TRBV6-3
CDR3: ASSYPRSSGGEQY

J: TRBJ1-5
V: TRBV2
CDR3: ASSDQLAQPQH

J: TRBJ2-7
V: TRBV27
CDR3: ASSFQGLSYEQY

J: TRBJ2-1
V: TRBV7-2
CDR3: ASRGLGGGVNEQF

J: TRBJ2-1
V: TRBV30
CDR3: AWSVAGPYNEQF

J: TRBJ2-3
V: TRBV10-3
CDR3: AIMKRTSGSVTDTQY

J: TRBJ2-1
V: TRBV5-4
CDR3: ASGLALNNEQF

J: TRBJ2-3
V: TRBV6-5
CDR3: ASSWTSGRADTQY

J: TRBJ1-3
V: TRBV10-3
CDR3: ATTGSPGNTIY

J: TRBJ2-7
V: TRBV19
CDR3: ASSTLAAGNYEQY

J: TRBJ2-2
V: TRBV2
CDR3: AAKDRVTGELF

J: TRBJ2-3
V: TRBV7-8
CDR3: ASMREGLAGDTQY

J: TRBJ2-2
V: TRBV30
CDR3: AWGAEQTANTGELF

J: TRBJ1-1
V: TRBV19
CDR3: ASSTRDRGTEAF

J: TRBJ2-7
V: TRBV5-6
CDR3: ASSPDYPGYEQY

J: TRBJ2-1
V: TRBV7-2
CDR3: ASSRTEGMGNEQF

J: TRBJ2-3
V: TRBV11-1
CDR3: ASSPDPGADTQY

J: TRBJ2-3
V: TRBV19
CDR3: ASSPDRGKSDTQY

J: TRBJ1-5
V: TRBV7-2
CDR3: ASSLAAAANQPQH

J: TRBJ2-2
V: TRBV11-3
CDR3: ASSSDPTGNTGELF

J: TRBJ2-1
V: TRBV4-1
CDR3: ASSQADSYNEQF

J: TRBJ2-1
V: TRBV25-1
CDR3: ASSMVGGRGGHEQF

J: TRBJ2-7
V: TRBV6-5
CDR3: ASSYRPGPYEQY

J: TRBJ1-5
V: TRBV2
CDR3: ASRDTPPKAQH

J: TRBJ1-2
V: TRBV28
CDR3: ASGLPIRAGGYT

J: TRBJ2-7
V: TRBV6-2/TRBV6-3
CDR3: ASSYTGLSYEQY

J: TRBJ2-2
V: TRBV7-6
CDR3: ASSLASTGELF

J: TRBJ1-5
V: TRBV6-5
CDR3: ASMRELRQPQH

J: TRBJ2-1
V: TRBV19
CDR3: ASSETGGPYNEQF

J: TRBJ2-1
V: TRBV14
CDR3: ASSQHPGREQF

J: TRBJ2-1
V: TRBV5-1
CDR3: ASRGLAGQMISYNEQF

J: TRBJ2-5
V: TRBV6-5
CDR3: ASSRQQETQY

J: TRBJ1-5
V: TRBV18
CDR3: ASSINRANPDQPQH

J: TRBJ1-2
V: TRBV9
CDR3: ASSGDSNYGYT

J: TRBJ1-1
V: TRBV24-1
CDR3: ATRGRTGHTEAF

J: TRBJ2-2
V: TRBV5-1
CDR3: ASSQDGGTGELF

J: TRBJ1-4
V: TRBV7-9
CDR3: ASSLQQGDEKLF

J: TRBJ2-5
V: TRBV5-5
CDR3: ASSRWTSGSQETQY

J: TRBJ1-1
V: TRBV6-5
CDR3: ASRLDRSWTEAF

J: TRBJ2-7
V: TRBV6-2/TRBV6-3
CDR3: ASSYSTESYEQY

J: TRBJ1-2
V: TRBV20-1
CDR3: SARDRVQT

J: TRBJ2-2
V: TRBV5-1
CDR3: ASSGSGRASGELF

J: TRBJ2-5
V: TRBV30
CDR3: VSGQTKETQY

J: TRBJ2-2
V: TRBV10-2
CDR3: ASSPGTGSNTGELF